There are many counts of the clone carrying this T cell receptor beta chain. The germline gives CDR1 LNHNV, CDR2 YYDKDF (reference sequence). The CDR3 has 13 amino acids. The V gene lost 5 bases and the J gene lost 12 bases, with 14 bases spanning the gap. Template material for amplifying TCR beta CDR3 regions consisted of RNA transcripts. Initially, a first-round RT-PCR of the TCR CDR3 employed the HTBI primer set. TCRdb re-analysed the multiplex PCR reads in MiXCR, keeping a single row per CDR3 protein. The sample shows approximately 420,000 distinct CDR3 sequences, 14% to 15% of them seen only once. This entry comes from a study of T cells in Graves' hyperthyroidism and ophthalmopathy.

The TCR was taken from a woman aged 25 to 39 with Graves' hyperthyroidism. The rearrangement uses TRBV15 and TRBJ1-6; weak D call: TRBD1 (6 bases). The material sequenced was blood. The chain's CDR3 is CATSVHTGQPLHF. As DNA, the CDR3 is TGTGCCACCAGCGTTCACACGGGACAACCCCTCCACTTT. The full variable domain, with the rest looked up from reference TRBV15 and TRBJ1-6, is DAMVIQNPRYQVTQFGKPVTLSCSQTLNHNVMYWYQQKSSQAPKLLFHYYDKDFNNEADTPDNFQSRRPNTSFCFLDIRSPGLGDTAMYLCATSVHTGQPLHFGNGTRLTVT.